This T cell receptor beta chain was profiled in a study of CD8+ T cells in alopecia areata. Extracted RNA was reverse transcribed, and the resulting cDNA served as sequencing template. Sequencing was performed with immunoSEQ multiplex PCR; in TCRdb, only in-frame clones are kept and a portion is missing. Seen here are some 20,000 clones, more than 60% observed once, and the top ten hold about 4.9%. Study-level points and caveats: Scalp sequencing captures resident alphabeta T cells of normal skin too. Higher clonality than in normal scalp was seen in lesional scalp, especially alopecia totalis/universalis.

V lost 8 bases to trimming and J lost 5 bases, with 18 bases between them. Germline loops: CDR1 MDHEN, CDR2 SYDVKM. The CDR3 runs to 14 residues. Only one count was recorded for this clone. What it binds is unknown. Sorting of CD4+ cells into CD25+CD127- cells (for roughly five patients) was performed. This TCR came from a human donor with alopecia areata. Sequenced: CD4+ Tregs sorted from blood. This chain joins TRBV28 and TRBJ2-5, with a tentative D call TRBD1 (7 bases). This chain's CDR3 is CASQGGLVIETQYF. CDR3 DNA sequence: TGTGCCAGCCAGGGGGGCCTGGTGATCGAGACCCAGTACTTC.